This T cell receptor (beta chain) was recovered during a study of T cells in Graves' hyperthyroidism and ophthalmopathy. General study results and limits: Model output signaled ophthalmopathy a median roughly 6.1 months ahead of onset. Patients with ophthalmopathy were separated from those with stable hyperthyroidism by a 13 V-J model.

Germline V gene lookup returns CDR1 MNHNS and CDR2 SASEGT. The V gene lost 7 bases and the J gene lost 3 bases, with 10 bases spanning the gap. This CDR3 has 12 residues. Diagnoses used clinical symptoms, serum thyroxine and TRAb, thyroid ultrasound and orbital computed tomography. The sample, blood from the first hyperthyroidism diagnosis, precedes any ophthalmopathy symptoms. Authors of the study amplified TCR beta CDR3 regions from RNA transcripts. The HTBI primer set served for first-round RT-PCR of the TCR CDR3. One entry per CDR3 protein results from TCRdb running MiXCR on the multiplex PCR reads. The sample has around 280,000 distinct CDR3 sequences; 10% to 15% are singletons. This clonotype appeared many times. Its antigen is undetermined.

The J gene is TRBJ2-7, the V gene TRBV6-1; no firm D call. This TCR derives from a woman in her thirties with Graves' hyperthyroidism that later progressed to Graves' ophthalmopathy. The sample taken for sequencing was blood. The CDR3 is CASKPPNYEQYF. In DNA, the CDR3 is TGTGCCAGCAAGCCACCAAACTACGAGCAGTACTTC.